The rows below give T cell receptor beta chains drawn from one sample of a study of cytomegalovirus exposure and HLA in healthy donors. Produced via immunoSEQ multiplex PCR; TCRdb's table is partial and in-frame only. The table includes 150,000 to 180,000 clones, roughly 80% detected once. Material for sequencing was PBMCs. These receptors were obtained from a middle-aged woman in good health and CMV-seronegative. Each CDR3 is given with its conserved first and last residue. Each record gives: V gene, J gene, CDR3 protein.

v_gene: TRBV27
j_gene: TRBJ2-4
CDR3aa: CASSSLTGVGIQYF

v_gene: TRBV6-4
j_gene: TRBJ2-1
CDR3aa: CASSDGGGSSYNEQFF

v_gene: TRBV30
j_gene: TRBJ2-1
CDR3aa: CAWSVLGGGEQFF

v_gene: TRBV2
j_gene: TRBJ2-2
CDR3aa: CASSFYTGELFF

v_gene: TRBV5-4
j_gene: TRBJ1-2
CDR3aa: CASSAPGSYGYTF

v_gene: TRBV20-1
j_gene: TRBJ1-2
CDR3aa: CSARVRKGYTF

v_gene: TRBV6-1
j_gene: TRBJ2-7
CDR3aa: CASSEPGEQYF

v_gene: TRBV27
j_gene: TRBJ1-1
CDR3aa: CAAVGGWASGEAFF

v_gene: TRBV6-5
j_gene: TRBJ1-1
CDR3aa: CASSRGQYTEAFF

v_gene: TRBV5-4
j_gene: TRBJ2-3
CDR3aa: CASSLGGREGTDTQYF

v_gene: TRBV5-4
j_gene: TRBJ1-1
CDR3aa: CASSSGLTEAFF